This T cell receptor beta chain is from a study of identical twins. This clonotype appeared many times. This CDR3 spans 16 amino acids. Trimming removed 3 bases from V and 3 bases from J; junction bases left unmatched: 8. Germline values: CDR1 SGHRS, CDR2 YFSETQ. Through template switching, a universal primer site was introduced, and the cDNA contained unique molecular identifiers. TCRdb re-analysed the 5' RACE reads in MiXCR, keeping a single row per CDR3 protein. The table lists approximately 94,000 distinct CDR3 sequences, 4.5% to 6.5% of them singletons. The genes are TRBV5-1 and TRBJ2-5, with TRBD1 matching 10 bases. The specimen sequenced was memory T cells sorted from blood. The TCR comes from a woman aged 50 to 60 in good health. The CDR3 nucleotides are TGCGCCAGCAGCTCTCCGCCGGGACAGGGGAAAGAGACCCAGTACTTC. This gives the protein CASSSPPGQGKETQYF.